A single sample is the source of the 21 T cell receptor beta chains below, sequenced in a study of blood T cells in healthy people across ages. Primers used in a second PCR of about 7 to 12 cycles were a sample-barcoded 5' primer and a J-beta primer mix. TCRdb processed the 5' RACE reads anew with MiXCR; each CDR3 protein has one entry. The sample records more than 450,000 distinct CDR3 sequences, about a quarter being singletons. These data also formed part of another study, on T cells of mothers and their children.

Material for sequencing was blood. These receptor sequences come from a boy aged 2-9 years in good health.

This rearrangement joins TRBV7-2 to TRBJ2-4; 7 bases align to TRBD2. Germline CDR1 SGHTA, CDR2 FQGNSA. CDR3 size: 14 residues. The V segment lost 5 bases and the J segment 12 bases; nucleotides outside the gene matches: 13. CDR3 loop: CASSQEGTTSSQYF. DNA of the CDR3: TGTGCCAGCAGCCAGGAAGGGACTACCTCCTCTCAGTACTTC.

V usage is TRBV3-1 and J usage is TRBJ2-5, with TRBD1 matching 8 bases. The better agreement between TRBJ2-1 and the DNA end casts doubt on the J call. This CDR3 has 16 residues. Germline CDR1 LGHDT, CDR2 YNNKEL (reference sequence). The CDR3 sequence is CASSQQGAIRRNEQFF. The DNA of the CDR3 is TGTGCCAGCAGCCAGCAGGGGGCTATAAGGAGGAATGAGCAGTTCTTC.

The CDR3: CASSHGSGGAETQYF. The CDR3 DNA reads TGCGCCAGCAGCCATGGGTCCGGGGGCGCAGAGACCCAGTACTTC. The chain uses TRBV4-3 and TRBJ2-5; tentatively, D is TRBD1 or TRBD2 (6 bases each). Germline V gene sequence: CDR1 LGHNA, CDR2 YSLEER. V gave up 3 bases and J gave up 4 bases, with 15 bases separating them. CDR3 length equals 15 residues.

This chain connects TRBV20-1 to TRBJ1-5, with 7 positions matching TRBD1. Germline CDR1 DFQATT, CDR2 SNEGSKA (reference sequence). There are 14 residues in the CDR3. The ends lost 6 bases at V and 3 bases at J; junction bases unmatched: 8. DNA for the CDR3: TGCAGTGCCACCGACGACAGGGACAATCAGCCCCAGCATTTT. It specifies CSATDDRDNQPQHF.

The rearrangement joins TRBV19 to TRBJ2-3; TRBD1 might be the D (5 bases). The germline V and J ends were trimmed by 8 bases and 7 bases, with 19 bases remaining between them. Looked up from germline, CDR1 is LNHDA and CDR2 is SQIVND (reference sequence). The CDR3 loop spans 14 amino acids. The CDR3 loop reads CASQQGIVSNTQYF. The CDR3 DNA follows: TGTGCCAGTCAGCAGGGAATAGTGTCGAATACGCAGTATTTT.

This clonotype showed up just a few times. The V call is TRBV5-1, the J call TRBJ2-2; no firm D call. The V and J ends lost 3 bases and 0 bases respectively, with 9 bases between them. Germline lookup yields CDR1 SGHRS and CDR2 YFSETQ. The CDR3 is made up of 15 amino acids. CDR3 DNA: TGCGCCAGCAGCTGGAACTCCCCGAACACCGGGGAGCTGTTTTTT. As protein: CASSWNSPNTGELFF.

This clonotype was counted only a few times. This chain links TRBV4-3 with TRBJ2-3, with no clear D. Deletions cut 0 bases from V and 6 bases from J, with 4 bases between. This CDR3 comprises 12 residues. Germline V gene data show CDR1 as LGHNA and CDR2 as YSLEER. CDR3 DNA sequence: TGCGCCAGCAGCCAAGATCTGGATACGCAGTATTTT. Translated, it gives CASSQDLDTQYF.

This chain joins TRBV7-9 and TRBJ1-1; D gene uncertain. CDR3 length equals 13 residues. The V end was cut by 5 bases, the J end by 0 bases, with 7 bases between. Germline values: CDR1 SEHNR, CDR2 FQNEAQ (reference sequence). The CDR3 coding sequence is TGTGCCAGCAGCGATCAGATGAACACTGAAGCTTTCTTT. The encoded protein is CASSDQMNTEAFF.

The rearrangement links TRBV7-2 to TRBJ2-5, with no clear D. The CDR3 is 14 residues long. Germline V gene data show CDR1 as SGHTA and CDR2 as FQGNSA. Trimming left V 0 bases short and J 4 bases short, with 9 bases between. The CDR3 loop is CASSLARIGETQYF. The CDR3 DNA reads as TGTGCCAGCAGCTTAGCTCGGATTGGAGAGACCCAGTACTTC.

The chain joins TRBV7-6 to TRBJ2-5, with TRBD1 identical over 7 bases. The J call may be faulty, since TRBJ2-1 better matches the DNA end. This CDR3 region has 15 residues. Germline CDR1 and CDR2: SGHVS and FNYEAQ. DNA of the CDR3: TGTGCCAGCAGCTACCACAGGGGTGCCATAGATGAGCAGTTCTTC. Translation: CASSYHRGAIDEQFF.

The table lists this clonotype with a few counts. The CDR3, as DNA: TGTGCCAGCACTCCAGGGGTGGGTACGGAAGCTTTCTTT. Its translation: CASTPGVGTEAFF. The chain carries TRBV27 and TRBJ1-1; D may be TRBD1 (6 bases). Trimming pared 7 bases from V and 8 bases from J, leaving 17 bases between. Germline lookup yields CDR1 MNHEY and CDR2 SMNVEV (reference sequence). This CDR3 is 13 amino acids long.

V gene TRBV4-1 combines with J gene TRBJ2-1, with D possibly TRBD2 on 7 matching bases. The length of the CDR3 is 15 residues. Looked up from germline, CDR1 is MGHRA and CDR2 is YSYEKL. V dropped 1 base and J dropped 3 bases, with 10 bases sitting between them. CDR3 region: CASSQGRGLYNEQFF. The CDR3 region has the DNA TGCGCCAGCAGCCAAGGGCGGGGGCTCTACAATGAGCAGTTCTTC.

Comment on this clonotype: Compared with germline, one end of the junction differs, possibly owing to a read error. The J gene is TRBJ2-1, the V gene TRBV12-3 or TRBV12-4, with 10 bases fitting TRBD2. This CDR3 contains 16 residues. CDR3 amino acids: CAGSFLASGGAIEQFF. The DNA of the CDR3 is TGTGCCGGCAGTTTTTTGGCAAGCGGGGGGGCTATTGAGCAGTTCTTC.

This clonotype has just a few counts. This chain connects TRBV20-1 to TRBJ1-1, with D possibly being TRBD1 (6 bases). V lost 3 bases and J lost 3, with 11 bases in between. CDR1 is DFQATT, CDR2 SNEGSKA, per germline (reference sequence). The CDR3 has 13 amino acids. CDR3 amino acids: CSARVQGYTEAFF. The CDR3 DNA follows: TGCAGTGCTAGGGTTCAGGGGTACACTGAAGCTTTCTTT.

A few counts support this clonotype. The rearrangement uses TRBV7-9 and TRBJ2-6, with TRBD1 identical over 10 bases. CDR3 length: 21 amino acids. CDR1 SEHNR and CDR2 FQNEAQ come from the germline V gene (reference sequence). J was trimmed by 0 bases and V by 0 bases; bases with no gene match: 11. In DNA, the CDR3 is TGTGCCAGCAGCTTAGCCTGGCAAGGGACAGGGGTCGTCTCTGGGGCCAACGTCCTGACTTTC. Translating gives CASSLAWQGTGVVSGANVLTF.

V usage is TRBV5-1 and J usage is TRBJ2-1, with D perhaps assigned TRBD1 or TRBD2 (5 bases each). The CDR3 runs to 12 residues. CDR1 is SGHRS and CDR2 is YFSETQ in the germline V gene. Trimming removed 9 bases from V and 6 bases from J, with 13 bases in between. The CDR3, as DNA: TGCGCCACGGGACCCCTTGGCAATGAGCAGTTCTTC. Protein sequence: CATGPLGNEQFF.

This clonotype occurred a few times. The V and J genes are TRBV29-1 and TRBJ1-2, with 7 bases matching TRBD1. This CDR3 is 12 amino acids long. J lost 4 bases, V lost 3 bases, and 2 bases had no gene match. The V gene's germline CDR1 is SQVTM and CDR2 ANQGSEA. The CDR3 region is CSVDGTAYGYTF. The CDR3 DNA reads as TGCAGCGTTGATGGGACAGCCTATGGCTACACCTTC.

The genes are TRBV10-2 and TRBJ1-4; no definite D call. Deletions cut 6 bases from V and 0 bases from J, with 8 bases between. The CDR3 extends over 14 amino acids. Germline CDR1 is WSHSY and CDR2 is SAAADI. CDR3 nucleotide sequence: TGCGCCAGCAGAGCAGGCTCAACTAATGAAAAACTGTTTTTT. Translation gives CASRAGSTNEKLFF.

The chain links TRBV6-5 to TRBJ1-2, with 8 nucleotides matching TRBD1. Germline trimming cut 10 bases from V and 8 bases from J; bases unmatched to any gene: 18. The germline V gene has CDR1 MNHEY and CDR2 SVGAGI. The CDR3 sequence is 15 residues long. The DNA of the CDR3 is TGTGCCACCCTCTGGACAGGGTATCCGGCAGGAGGCTACACCTTC. Translated, it gives CATLWTGYPAGGYTF.

The V call is TRBV4-2, the J call TRBJ1-2; 9 positions match TRBD1. Germline CDR1 is LGHNA and CDR2 is YNFKEQ. This CDR3 spans 14 amino acids. J lost 5 bases, V lost 3 bases, and 4 bases had no gene match. The chain's CDR3 is CASSHRDREYGYTF. The CDR3 coding sequence is TGTGCCAGCAGCCATCGGGACAGGGAGTATGGCTACACCTTC.

In nucleotides, the CDR3 is TGTGCCAGCAGTCGAGCCGGGACACCCGAGAACTATGGCTACACCTTC. Amino acid sequence: CASSRAGTPENYGYTF. The chain couples TRBV28 to TRBJ1-2, with D possibly TRBD1 on 6 matching bases. The CDR3 runs to 16 residues. Trimming removed 5 bases from V and 2 bases from J, with 18 bases in between. Germline lookup yields CDR1 MDHEN and CDR2 SYDVKM.